The entry below describes one T cell receptor (beta chain). Its specificity is unknown. PCR primers comprised 60 Vbeta and 13 Jbeta primers. The protocol was immunoSEQ multiplex PCR, while the TCRdb copy is restricted to in-frame clones and leaves out a portion. This table holds about 200,000 clones, approximately 81% found once. This entry comes from a study of cytomegalovirus exposure and HLA in healthy donors. Notes on the study in general: Sequence variants that were highly shared formed a cluster that was likely a sequencing artifact. In a later analysis, V- and J-gene trimming of beta chains associated with a DCLRE1C missense variant, replicated independently.

Material for sequencing was PBMCs. The origin of this receptor is a young man in good health and CMV-seronegative.

CDR3 region: CASSWAGTATNEKLFF. Written as DNA, the CDR3 is TGTGCCAGCAGCTGGGCCGGGACAGCAACTAATGAAAAACTGTTTTTT. The chain carries TRBV7-9 and TRBJ1-4; 7 bases are a match to TRBD1. Germline V gene sequence: CDR1 SEHNR, CDR2 FQNEAQ (reference sequence). The trim removed 4 bases at V and 0 bases at J, leaving 5 bases unmatched. The CDR3 loop spans 16 amino acids.